These T cell receptor beta chains were read from a single sample in a study of shared clonotypes between healthy human individuals. Method: immunoSEQ multiplex PCR; TCRdb's copy keeps in-frame clones and lacks some. The data show around 2,000,000 clones, with about 93% seen just once and 1.5% to 2% held by the top ten. Sequenced: naive CD8+ T cells from PBMCs. These receptors all stem from a young man in good health. Some clones in this sample may be carry-over from other donors' samples. The CDR3 runs from the conserved cysteine through the conserved F or W. The order of the fields is J gene, V gene, D gene, clone size, CDR3 DNA, CDR3 protein. D genes are given only for firm matches. Expanded clones get a size class; other rows say once, few or many, or leave the size out.

TRBJ1-4 TRBV7-9 TRBD1 . TGTGCCAGCAGCGAATTCAGGGGGCTAGGTAATGAAAAACTGTTTTTT CASSEFRGLGNEKLFF
TRBJ2-7 TRBV5-8 . . TGTGCCAGCAGCTTGGCCCGGGCAGGGGTCACCTACGAGCAGTACTTC CASSLARAGVTYEQYF
TRBJ2-7 TRBV25-1 . . TGTGCCAGCAGTGGGGCAGTTGGGCAGTACTTC CASSGAVGQYF
TRBJ1-1 TRBV15 TRBD1 . TGTGCCACCAGCAGAGATCACGTGGGGACAGGGGGCCCTCATATGAACACTGAAGCTTTCTTT CATSRDHVGTGGPHMNTEAFF
TRBJ2-2 TRBV27 . . TGTGCCAGCAGTCCAGACAGGGTTCTGGAGGGGACCGGGGAGCTGTTTTTT CASSPDRVLEGTGELFF
TRBJ1-3 TRBV7-8 TRBD1 . TGTGCCAGCAGCTTAGTGGGACAGGGCTCTGGAAACACCATATATTTT CASSLVGQGSGNTIYF
TRBJ2-1 TRBV14 . . TGTGCCAGCAGCCATTGGGGCAGGGGCCACAATGAGCAGTTCTTC CASSHWGRGHNEQFF
TRBJ2-1 TRBV7-8 TRBD2 few TGTGCCAGCAGTTTAGGACTAGCGGGATGGAATGAGCAGTTCTTC CASSLGLAGWNEQFF
TRBJ2-3 TRBV28 . . TGTGCCAGCAGTTTATACGGTCGAGAACTTAGCACAGATACGCAGTATTTT CASSLYGRELSTDTQYF
TRBJ2-1 TRBV6-5 TRBD2 . TGTGCCAGCAGCCACCTCTTAGCGGGAGCTGAGCAGTTCTTC CASSHLLAGAEQFF
TRBJ2-3 TRBV10-2 TRBD1 . TGCGCCAGCGGGGACGTGAACAGGGGGCGAGTAGATACGCAGTATTTT CASGDVNRGRVDTQYF
TRBJ1-4 TRBV7-2 . . TGTGCCAGCAGCTTAGACAGGGACAATGAAAAACTGTTTTTT CASSLDRDNEKLFF
TRBJ2-7 TRBV4-1 TRBD1 . TGCGCCAGCAGCCAGGACTCCGGGACAGGCCACCGAGCCTTC CASSQDSGTGHRAF
TRBJ2-7 TRBV11-2 . . TGTGCCAGCAGCTTAGAGGGGGGGCAGGGAACCTACGAGCAGTACTTC CASSLEGGQGTYEQYF
TRBJ1-5 TRBV28 . once TGTGCCACCACGGATGAGAATCAGCCCCAGCATTTT CATTDENQPQHF
TRBJ1-4 TRBV27 . . TGTGCCAGCAGGGAACAGGGTTGGAATGAAAAACTGTTTTTT CASREQGWNEKLFF
TRBJ2-5 TRBV25-1 . . TGTGCCAGCAGCGAGGGGGAGACCCAGTACTTC CASSEGETQYF
TRBJ2-7 TRBV6-1 TRBD1 . TGTGCCAGCAACTACGGGACAGGGTCCTACGAGCAGTACTTC CASNYGTGSYEQYF
TRBJ1-5 TRBV28 . . TGTGCCAGCAGTCCGACAGGTGGTGGTTGGCGTCAGCCCCAGCATTTT CASSPTGGGWRQPQHF
TRBJ2-1 TRBV4-2 TRBD2 . TGTGCCAGCAGCCAAGATCCGGCTGCCGAACTAGCGGGACGGGGCAATGAGCAGTTCTTC CASSQDPAAELAGRGNEQFF
TRBJ1-2 TRBV4-1 . . TGCGCCAGCAGCCAAGGTCCGCGGCTAGCTAACTATGGCTACACCTTC CASSQGPRLANYGYTF
TRBJ2-1 TRBV4-3 TRBD1 . TGCGCCAGCAGCCAGGGCTTTATGGGACAGGGACTCTCTAACAATGAGCAGTTCTTC CASSQGFMGQGLSNNEQFF
TRBJ2-2 TRBV9 TRBD2 . TGTGCCAGCAGTGCGGGGACTAGCGGGAGGGCCCGGAACACCGGGGAGCTGTTTTTT CASSAGTSGRARNTGELFF
TRBJ2-1 TRBV7-6 TRBD2 few TGTGCCAGCAGCTTAGGAGCGGGACCATACAATGAGCAGTTCTTC CASSLGAGPYNEQFF
TRBJ2-7 TRBV10-2 TRBD2 . TGCGCCAGCAGTTTAGCGGGAGTCGGATACGAGCAGTACTTC CASSLAGVGYEQYF
TRBJ2-1 TRBV2 . . TGTGCCAGCAGCGCCAGTCGGCCAACAGGGAATGAGCAGTTCTTC CASSASRPTGNEQFF
TRBJ2-7 TRBV4-1 . . TGCGCCAGCAGCCAAGACTTAGGAGGGCCGCTGAAGGGAGAGCAGTACTTC CASSQDLGGPLKGEQYF
TRBJ2-7 TRBV28 TRBD1 . TGTGCCAGCAGTTACAACAGGGGGGAGCAGTACTTC CASSYNRGEQYF
TRBJ1-2 TRBV28 . . TGTGCCAGCAGTTTCGCAGGGGTCGATGGCTACACCTTC CASSFAGVDGYTF
TRBJ2-3 TRBV11-2 . once TGTGCCAGCAGCTTAGAGCAGGGACGGTATTTT CASSLEQGRYF
TRBJ2-1 TRBV5-4 TRBD2 . TGTGCCAGCCCAAGACTAGCGGGAGGGGGTGAGCAGTTCTTC CASPRLAGGGEQFF
TRBJ1-2 TRBV15 . . TGTGCCACCAGCAGAGATGGAGGGATCTATGGCTACACCTTC CATSRDGGIYGYTF
TRBJ2-2 TRBV6-6 TRBD2 . TGTGCCAGCGGGTACAGGGGACTAGCAGGCACCGGGGAGCTGTTTTTT CASGYRGLAGTGELFF
TRBJ2-7 TRBV27 . . TGTGCCAGCAGGAGTGACGCGTCCAGCTCCTACGAGCAGTACTTC CASRSDASSSYEQYF
TRBJ1-2 TRBV7-9 . . TGTGCCAGCAGCGGACAGACTAACTATGGCTACACCTTC CASSGQTNYGYTF
TRBJ2-7 TRBV19 TRBD1 . TGTGCCAGTAGTATAGGGACAGGGACCACCCACGAGCAGTACTTC CASSIGTGTTHEQYF
TRBJ2-7 TRBV28 . . TGTGCCAGCAGTTTAGGCAGGGGTTACGAGCAGTACTTC CASSLGRGYEQYF
TRBJ2-1 TRBV5-6 TRBD2 . TGTGCCAGCAGCTCGGGGGGCAATGAGCAGTTCTTC CASSSGGNEQFF
TRBJ2-7 TRBV6-6 . . TGTGCCAGCAGTTACTCTTCCGAGACCTACGAGCAGTACTTC CASSYSSETYEQYF
TRBJ2-1 TRBV7-2 TRBD2 . TGTGCCAGCAGCTCTGGGACTAGCGGCAATGAGCAGTTCTTC CASSSGTSGNEQFF
TRBJ2-7 TRBV5-1 . once TGCGCCGGAAGGGAGCACCCTTCGGTCGAGGAGCAGTACTTC CAGREHPSVEEQYF